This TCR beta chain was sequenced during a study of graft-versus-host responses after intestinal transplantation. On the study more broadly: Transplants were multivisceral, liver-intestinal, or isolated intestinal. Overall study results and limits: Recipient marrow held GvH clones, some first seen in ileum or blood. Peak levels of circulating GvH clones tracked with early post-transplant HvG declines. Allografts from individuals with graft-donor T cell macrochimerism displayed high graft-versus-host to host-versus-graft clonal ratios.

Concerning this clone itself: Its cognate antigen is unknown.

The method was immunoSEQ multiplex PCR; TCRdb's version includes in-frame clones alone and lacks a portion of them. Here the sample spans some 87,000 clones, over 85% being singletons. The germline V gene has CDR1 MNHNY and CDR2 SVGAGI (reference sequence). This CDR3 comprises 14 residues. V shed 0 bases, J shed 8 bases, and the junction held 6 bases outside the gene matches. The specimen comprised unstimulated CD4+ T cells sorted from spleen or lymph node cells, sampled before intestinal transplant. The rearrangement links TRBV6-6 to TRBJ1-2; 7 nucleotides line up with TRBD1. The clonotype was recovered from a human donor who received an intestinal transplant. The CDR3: CASSYSGGASGYTF. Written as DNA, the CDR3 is TGTGCCAGCAGTTACTCAGGGGGCGCGTCGGGCTACACCTTC.